Shown below are 5 T cell receptor beta chains from a single sample sequenced in a study of blood T cell repertoires in COVID-19. Measured with immunoSEQ multiplex PCR; TCRdb has only the in-frame clones, and not every one. The data hold about 300,000 clones, with approximately 90% observed a single time. The sequenced sample consisted of peripheral blood. These receptors were taken from a woman in her forties or fifties with COVID-19, enrolled during active disease.

The CDR3 protein is CASSQQDREAGELFF. The CDR3 nucleotides read TGCGCCAGCAGCCAACAGGACAGGGAGGCCGGGGAGCTGTTTTTT. The V call is TRBV4-3, the J call TRBJ2-2; 8 positions match TRBD1. The V segment lost 2 bases and the J segment 6 bases; nucleotides outside the gene matches: 5. The V gene's germline CDR1 is LGHNA and CDR2 YSLEER. The CDR3 length is 15 residues.

The chain links TRBV3-1 (or the pseudogene TRBV3-2) to TRBJ2-2; TRBD1 agrees at 9 bases. The CDR3 runs 17 residues. V trimming: 0 bases; J trimming: 5 bases; junction bases outside the gene matches: 7. Germline lookup yields CDR1 LGHDT and CDR2 YNNKEL (reference sequence). CDR3 loop: CASSQDWVQGATGELFF. In DNA form, the CDR3 reads TGTGCCAGCAGCCAAGATTGGGTACAGGGGGCGACCGGGGAGCTGTTTTTT.

The chain is built from TRBV6-2 or TRBV6-3 and TRBJ2-3; 8 positions match TRBD2. With 0 bases clipped from V and 3 bases from J, the junction kept 8 bases outside the gene matches. Germline-derived CDR1 and CDR2 are MNHEY and SVGEGT. The CDR3 consists of 17 residues. This chain's CDR3 is CASSYSGGTRKTDTQYF. The CDR3 DNA is TGTGCCAGCAGTTACTCAGGCGGGACTAGGAAGACAGATACGCAGTATTTT.

The gene calls are TRBV30 and TRBJ2-2; D is unresolved. This CDR3 is built from 14 residues. Per germline, CDR1 GTSNPN and CDR2 SVGIG (reference sequence). The V gene lost 3 bases and the J gene lost 1 base, with 9 bases spanning the gap. The CDR3 here is CAWRQTVNTGELFF. In DNA form, the CDR3 reads TGTGCCTGGAGACAGACCGTGAACACCGGGGAGCTGTTTTTT.

This chain connects TRBV5-1 to TRBJ2-7, with 8 bases fitting TRBD2. The germline gives CDR1 SGHRS, CDR2 YFSETQ. The CDR3 consists of 16 residues. The trim removed 0 bases at V and 8 bases at J, leaving 13 bases unmatched. The DNA of the CDR3 is TGCGCCAGCAGCTTGGACGTAGGGCTAGCGGGTGGAAAGCAGTACTTC. It yields the protein CASSLDVGLAGGKQYF.